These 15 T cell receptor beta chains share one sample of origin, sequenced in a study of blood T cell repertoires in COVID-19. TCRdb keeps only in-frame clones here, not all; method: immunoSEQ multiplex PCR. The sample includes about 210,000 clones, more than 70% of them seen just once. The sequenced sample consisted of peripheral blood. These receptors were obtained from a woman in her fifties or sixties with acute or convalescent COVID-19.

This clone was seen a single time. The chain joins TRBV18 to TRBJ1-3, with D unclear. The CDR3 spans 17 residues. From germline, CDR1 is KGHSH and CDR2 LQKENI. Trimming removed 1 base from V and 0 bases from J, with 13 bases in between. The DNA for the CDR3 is TGTGCCAGCTCACCACGCGTAAAACCTAGCTCTGGAAACACCATATATTTT. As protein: CASSPRVKPSSGNTIYF.

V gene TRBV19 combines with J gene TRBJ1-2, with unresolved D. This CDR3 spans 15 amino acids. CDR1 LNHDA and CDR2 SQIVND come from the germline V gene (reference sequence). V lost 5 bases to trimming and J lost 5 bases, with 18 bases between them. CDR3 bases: TGTGCCAGTAGTTCTACAGCCATGGGCCTATATGGCTACACCTTC. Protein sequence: CASSSTAMGLYGYTF.

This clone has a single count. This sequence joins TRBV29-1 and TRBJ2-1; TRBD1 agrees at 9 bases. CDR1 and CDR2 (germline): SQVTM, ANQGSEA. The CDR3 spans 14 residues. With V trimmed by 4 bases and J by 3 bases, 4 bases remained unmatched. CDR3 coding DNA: TGCAGCGTTGCCGGACAGGGGTTCTACAATGAGCAGTTCTTC. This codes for CSVAGQGFYNEQFF.

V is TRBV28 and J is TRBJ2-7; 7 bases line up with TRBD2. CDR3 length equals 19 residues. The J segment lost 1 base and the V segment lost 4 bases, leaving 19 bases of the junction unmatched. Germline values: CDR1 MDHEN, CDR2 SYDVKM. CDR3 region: CASSSTFDSPTSLSYEQYF. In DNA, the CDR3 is TGTGCCAGCAGTTCGACCTTTGACAGCCCGACTAGCCTGTCCTACGAGCAGTACTTC.

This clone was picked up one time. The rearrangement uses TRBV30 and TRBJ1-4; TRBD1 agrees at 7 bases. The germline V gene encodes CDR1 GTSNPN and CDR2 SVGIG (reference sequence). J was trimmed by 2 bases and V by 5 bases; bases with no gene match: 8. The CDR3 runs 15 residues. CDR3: CAWADRAWTNEKLFF. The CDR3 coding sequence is TGTGCCTGGGCTGACAGGGCCTGGACTAATGAAAAACTGTTTTTT.

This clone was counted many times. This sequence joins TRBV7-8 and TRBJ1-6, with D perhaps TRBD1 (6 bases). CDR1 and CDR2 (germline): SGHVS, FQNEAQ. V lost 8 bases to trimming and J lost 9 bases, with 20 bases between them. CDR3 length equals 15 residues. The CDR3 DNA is TGTGCCAGCGCAGCTAGAACAGGGTTGGGTTCACCCCTCCACTTT. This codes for CASAARTGLGSPLHF.

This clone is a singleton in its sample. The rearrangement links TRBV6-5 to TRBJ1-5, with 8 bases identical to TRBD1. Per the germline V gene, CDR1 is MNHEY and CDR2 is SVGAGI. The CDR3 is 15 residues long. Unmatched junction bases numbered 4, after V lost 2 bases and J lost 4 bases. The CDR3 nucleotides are TGTGCCAGCAGTTACAGTGGGACAGGTAATCAGCCCCAGCATTTT. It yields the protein CASSYSGTGNQPQHF.

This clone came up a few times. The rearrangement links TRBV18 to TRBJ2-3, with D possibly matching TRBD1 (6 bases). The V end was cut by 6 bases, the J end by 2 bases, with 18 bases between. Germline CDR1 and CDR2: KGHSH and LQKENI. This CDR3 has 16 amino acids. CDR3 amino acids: CASSGKSGALTDTQYF. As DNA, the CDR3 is TGTGCCAGCTCCGGGAAATCAGGGGCCCTCACAGATACGCAGTATTTT.

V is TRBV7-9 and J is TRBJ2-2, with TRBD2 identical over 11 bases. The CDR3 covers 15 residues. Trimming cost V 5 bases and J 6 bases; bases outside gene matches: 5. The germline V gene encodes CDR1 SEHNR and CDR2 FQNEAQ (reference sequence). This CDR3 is CASSQTGLAAGELFF. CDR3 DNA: TGTGCCAGCAGCCAAACGGGACTAGCGGCCGGGGAGCTGTTTTTT. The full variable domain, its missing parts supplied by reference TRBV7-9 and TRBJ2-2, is DTGVSQNPRHKITKRGQNVTFRCDPISEHNRLYWYRQTLGQGPEFLTYFQNEAQLEKSRLLSDRFSAERPKGSFSTLEIQRTEQGDSAMYLCASSQTGLAAGELFFGEGSRLTVL.

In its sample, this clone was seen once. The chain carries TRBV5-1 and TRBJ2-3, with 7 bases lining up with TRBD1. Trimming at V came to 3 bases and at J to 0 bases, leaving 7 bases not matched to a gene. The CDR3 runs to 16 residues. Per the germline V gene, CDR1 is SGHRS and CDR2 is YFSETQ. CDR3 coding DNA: TGCGCCAGCAGCTCGGGACAGACAACTAGCACAGATACGCAGTATTTT. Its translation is CASSSGQTTSTDTQYF.

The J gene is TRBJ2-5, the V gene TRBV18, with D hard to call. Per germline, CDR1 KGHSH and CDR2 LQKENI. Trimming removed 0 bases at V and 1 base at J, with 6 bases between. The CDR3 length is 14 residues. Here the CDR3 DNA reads TGTGCCAGCTCACCACCTAATTTCCAAGAGACCCAGTACTTC. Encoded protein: CASSPPNFQETQYF.

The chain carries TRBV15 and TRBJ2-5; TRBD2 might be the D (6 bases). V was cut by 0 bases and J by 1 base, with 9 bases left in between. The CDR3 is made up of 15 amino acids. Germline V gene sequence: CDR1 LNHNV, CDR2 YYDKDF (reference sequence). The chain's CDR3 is CATSRDRDFQETQYF. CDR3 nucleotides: TGTGCCACCAGCAGAGACCGGGACTTCCAAGAGACCCAGTACTTC.

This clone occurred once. The DNA for the CDR3 is TGTGCCAGCAGCTTCTTTCGGAACTATGGCTACACCTTC. Translated: CASSFFRNYGYTF. V usage is TRBV5-6 and J usage is TRBJ1-2; D uncertain. V was pared by 2 bases and J by 2 bases, with 7 bases between. The length of the CDR3 is 13 residues. Germline V gene lookup returns CDR1 SGHDT and CDR2 YYEEEE.

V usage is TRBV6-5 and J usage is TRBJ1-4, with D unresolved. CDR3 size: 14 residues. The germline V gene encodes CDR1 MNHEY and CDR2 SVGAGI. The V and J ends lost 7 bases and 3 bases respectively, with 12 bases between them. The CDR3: CASTQPRANEKLFF. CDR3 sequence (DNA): TGTGCCAGCACCCAACCACGGGCTAATGAAAAACTGTTTTTT.

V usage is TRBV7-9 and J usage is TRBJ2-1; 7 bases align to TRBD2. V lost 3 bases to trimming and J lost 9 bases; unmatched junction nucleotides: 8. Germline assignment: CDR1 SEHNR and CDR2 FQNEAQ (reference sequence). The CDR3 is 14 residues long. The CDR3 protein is CASSFGGGHGEQFF. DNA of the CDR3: TGTGCCAGCAGCTTTGGCGGGGGTCACGGTGAGCAGTTCTTC.